This TCR beta chain was recorded in a study of blood T cells in healthy people across ages. The overall study: When template switching was applied, about one barcoded beta molecule was captured per two T cells.

Then a second PCR, running roughly 6 to 11 cycles, was carried out with a sample-barcoded 5' primer and a J-beta primer mix. In TCRdb, the 5' RACE reads were re-called with MiXCR into one record per CDR3 protein. Here the sample spans 1.5 million to 2 million distinct CDR3 sequences, around half being singletons. The donors, all healthy, were Caucasians living in Russia, aged about 6 to 100. The CDR3 extends over 14 amino acids. V was cut by 2 bases and J by 3 bases, with 11 bases left in between. Germline V gene data show CDR1 as SNHLY and CDR2 as FYNNEI. The sample consisted of blood. The V and J genes are TRBV2 and TRBJ2-7; weak D call: TRBD1 (6 bases). This TCR came from a woman between 35 and 50 years old in good health. DNA of the CDR3: TGTGCCAGCAGTGAACAGGGGAACAGCTACGAGCAGTACTTC. Residues: CASSEQGNSYEQYF.